These 10 T cell receptor beta chains originate from one sample sequenced in a study of beta chain features in type 1 diabetes. No antigens are known for them. General observations from the study: Moderate yet significant TCRB CDR3 shortening was seen in Type 1 diabetes patients in all four CD4+ subsets.

The whole isolated RNA underwent reverse transcription, so sequencing captured expressed TCRB transcripts. Using immunoSEQ multiplex PCR, the repertoire was profiled, and TCRdb retains in-frame clones only, with some absent. The table includes 160,000 or so clones, approximately 8.7% detected once. The sequenced material came from central memory CD4+ T cells from blood. The source of these receptors is a woman between 25 and 40 years old with type 1 diabetes.

This clone has more than one count but fewer than ten. The V and J genes are TRBV16 and TRBJ1-2, with D possibly matching TRBD1 (6 bases). V shed 4 bases and J shed 1 base, with 13 bases lying between them. Germline CDR1 and CDR2: KGHSY and FQNENV. This CDR3 has 15 amino acids. The DNA for the CDR3 is TGTGCCAGCAGCCGTCTTACAGGGATTAACTATGGCTACACCTTC. This gives the protein CASSRLTGINYGYTF.

This clone was counted a few times. This rearrangement joins TRBV18 to TRBJ2-4; TRBD2 aligns across 8 bases. This CDR3 has 16 amino acids. Germline V gene lookup returns CDR1 KGHSH and CDR2 LQKENI. After removal of 3 bases from V and 6 bases from J, the junction contained 10 bases not matched to a gene. DNA of the CDR3: TGTGCCAGCTCACCCCTCACGGGGGGGGCTACAAACATTCAGTACTTC. It translates to CASSPLTGGATNIQYF.

This chain's CDR3 is CATSNQGIYNEQFF. The DNA of the CDR3 is TGTGCCACCAGCAATCAGGGGATCTACAATGAGCAGTTCTTC. The chain joins TRBV15 to TRBJ2-1; perhaps TRBD1 as D (6 bases). The CDR3 has 14 residues. Trimming took 4 bases from V and 3 from J, leaving 10 bases between them. Germline V lookup: CDR1 LNHNV, CDR2 YYDKDF (reference sequence). Full variable domain (missing parts from reference TRBV15 and TRBJ2-1): DAMVIQNPRYQVTQFGKPVTLSCSQTLNHNVMYWYQQKSSQAPKLLFHYYDKDFNNEADTPDNFQSRRPNTSFCFLDIRSPGLGDTAMYLCATSNQGIYNEQFFGPGTRLTVL.

This clone was recorded at least ten times. The chain links TRBV7-2 to TRBJ2-3, with TRBD2 identical over 10 bases. From germline, CDR1 is SGHTA and CDR2 FQGNSA. V lost 1 base, J lost 6 bases, and 4 bases stayed unmatched. The CDR3 has 15 residues. CDR3 residues: CASSLVAGGADTQYF. The CDR3 DNA sequence: TGTGCCAGCAGCTTAGTAGCGGGGGGAGCGGATACGCAGTATTTT.

The chain links TRBV27 to TRBJ2-7; 7 bases line up with TRBD2. J was trimmed by 3 bases and V by 6 bases; bases with no gene match: 11. Looked up from germline, CDR1 is MNHEY and CDR2 is SMNVEV (reference sequence). The CDR3 runs 15 residues. The CDR3 spells CASSSVVAGNYEQYF. The CDR3 DNA follows: TGTGCCAGCAGCTCCGTGGTAGCGGGCAACTACGAGCAGTACTTC.

This clone was counted between two and nine times. The chain couples TRBV11-3 to TRBJ2-3; TRBD1 might be the D (6 bases). The V gene's germline CDR1 is SGHNT and CDR2 YENEEA. Between the trimmed V and J ends, which lost 5 bases and 0 bases, there was a span of 12 bases. This CDR3 comprises 15 residues. The CDR3: CASSQRTASTDTQYF. The CDR3 DNA reads as TGTGCCAGCAGCCAACGGACAGCGAGCACAGATACGCAGTATTTT.

The genes are TRBV6-5 and TRBJ2-7; 8 positions match TRBD1. V lost 6 bases and J lost 3; bases outside the gene matches: 4. The CDR3 length is 13 residues. Germline values: CDR1 MNHEY, CDR2 SVGAGI. The CDR3: CASRKGQGYEQYF. The DNA of the CDR3 is TGTGCCAGCAGGAAAGGACAGGGCTACGAGCAGTACTTC.

In this sample, this clone turned up a few times. In nucleotides, the CDR3 is TGCAGCGTTGTATCTCTAGGGACAGGGGCGACAGGTGAGCAGTACTTC. Encoded protein: CSVVSLGTGATGEQYF. The chain recombines TRBV29-1 with TRBJ2-7, with TRBD1 identical over 10 bases. The CDR3 is made up of 16 amino acids. Germline CDR1 reads SQVTM; CDR2 reads ANQGSEA. The V and J ends lost 4 bases and 7 bases, in that order; junction bases with no gene match: 16.

This clone was recorded a few times. V and J are TRBV7-9 and TRBJ2-6, with 7 bases lining up with TRBD1. The germline CDR1 and CDR2 sequences are SEHNR and FQNEAQ (reference sequence). Losses at the gene ends were 4 bases for V and 2 bases for J; bases not matched to a gene: 2. The CDR3 runs to 15 residues. The CDR3 loop is CASSSQGTGANVLTF. For the CDR3, the DNA is TGTGCCAGCAGCTCACAGGGGACTGGGGCCAACGTCCTGACTTTC.

As DNA, the CDR3 is TGTGCCATCAAGGCGGAAGACTATGGCTACACCTTC. Its translation: CAIKAEDYGYTF. This chain links TRBV10-3 with TRBJ1-2; D unclear. Per the germline V gene, CDR1 is ENHRY and CDR2 is SYGVKD. V lost 7 bases to trimming and J lost 3 bases, with 9 bases between them. The CDR3 spans 12 residues.